This TCR beta chain appears in the sequencing data of a study of blood T cell repertoires in COVID-19. Study at large: Acute-phase and convalescent COVID-19 samples originated in the United States, Italy and Spain. Sample material is recorded as cDNA or gDNA derived from T cells, B-cell-depleted T cells, or PBMCs.

Source study methods: Reference gene primer amplification gave nucleated cell count estimates. TCRdb's table, derived via immunoSEQ multiplex PCR, lists solely in-frame clones and lacks some. V and J calls and clone size follow that table, whereas D and trimming were derived from the DNA. Of 130,000 or so clones listed, 84% are singletons. This clone showed up just a few times. The CDR3 covers 15 residues. Germline loops: CDR1 LGHDT, CDR2 YNNKEL (reference sequence). The V and J ends lost 7 bases and 5 bases, in that order; junction bases with no gene match: 13. The TCR was taken from a man between 60 and 75 years old with acute or convalescent COVID-19. The V call is TRBV3-1 (or the pseudogene TRBV3-2), the J call TRBJ1-1; 7 bases match TRBD1. Specimen: peripheral blood. The CDR3 DNA is TGTGCCAGCACCCCGCCCCCAGGGGGGAGGACTGAAGCTTTCTTT. Amino acid sequence: CASTPPPGGRTEAFF.